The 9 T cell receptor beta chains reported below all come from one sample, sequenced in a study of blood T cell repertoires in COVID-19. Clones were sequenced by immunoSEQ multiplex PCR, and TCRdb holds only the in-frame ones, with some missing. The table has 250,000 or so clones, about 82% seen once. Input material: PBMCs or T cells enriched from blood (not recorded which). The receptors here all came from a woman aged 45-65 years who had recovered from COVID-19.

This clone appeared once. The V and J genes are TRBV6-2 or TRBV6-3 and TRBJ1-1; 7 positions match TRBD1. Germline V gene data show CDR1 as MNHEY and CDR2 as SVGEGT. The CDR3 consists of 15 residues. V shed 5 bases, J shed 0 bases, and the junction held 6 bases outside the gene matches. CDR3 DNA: TGTGCCAGCAGTCTAACCGGGACAGTGAACACTGAAGCTTTCTTT. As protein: CASSLTGTVNTEAFF.

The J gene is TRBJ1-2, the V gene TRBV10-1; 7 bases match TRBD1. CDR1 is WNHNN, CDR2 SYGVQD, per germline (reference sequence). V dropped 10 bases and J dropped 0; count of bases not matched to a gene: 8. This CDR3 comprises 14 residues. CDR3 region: CAIPNGQANYGYTF. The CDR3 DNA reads TGCGCCATTCCTAATGGACAGGCTAACTATGGCTACACCTTC.

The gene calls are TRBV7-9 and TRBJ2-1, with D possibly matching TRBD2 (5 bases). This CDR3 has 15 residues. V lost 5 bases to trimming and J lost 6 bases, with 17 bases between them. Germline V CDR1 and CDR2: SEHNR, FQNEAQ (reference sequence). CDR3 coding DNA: TGTGCCAGCAGCGTCATACTAGGCGGTCTCAATGAGCAGTTCTTC. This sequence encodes CASSVILGGLNEQFF.

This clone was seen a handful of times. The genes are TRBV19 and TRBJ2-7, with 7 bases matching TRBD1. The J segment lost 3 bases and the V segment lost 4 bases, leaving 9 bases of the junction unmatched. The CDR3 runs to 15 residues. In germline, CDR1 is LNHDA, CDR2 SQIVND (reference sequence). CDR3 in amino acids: CASSSNRGLGYEQYF. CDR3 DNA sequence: TGTGCCAGTAGTAGCAACAGGGGCCTCGGCTACGAGCAGTACTTC.

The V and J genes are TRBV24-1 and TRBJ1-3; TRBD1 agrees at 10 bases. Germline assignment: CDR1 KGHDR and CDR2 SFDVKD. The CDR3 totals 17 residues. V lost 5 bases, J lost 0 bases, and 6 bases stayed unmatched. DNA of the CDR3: TGTGCCACCAGTGCGGGCGGGACAGGGGACTCTGGAAACACCATATATTTT. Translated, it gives CATSAGGTGDSGNTIYF.

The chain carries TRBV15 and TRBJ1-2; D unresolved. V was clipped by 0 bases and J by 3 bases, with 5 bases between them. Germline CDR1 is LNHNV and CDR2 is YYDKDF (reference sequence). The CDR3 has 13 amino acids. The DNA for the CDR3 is TGTGCCACCAGCAGAGATGAGGACTATGGCTACACCTTC. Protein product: CATSRDEDYGYTF.

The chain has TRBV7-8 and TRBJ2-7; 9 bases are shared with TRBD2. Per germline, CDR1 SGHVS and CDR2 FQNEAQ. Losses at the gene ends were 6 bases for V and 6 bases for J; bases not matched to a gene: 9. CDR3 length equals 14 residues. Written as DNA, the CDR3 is TGTGCCAGCAGGGGGACTAGCCGTCCCGGCGAGCAGTACTTC. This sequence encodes CASRGTSRPGEQYF.

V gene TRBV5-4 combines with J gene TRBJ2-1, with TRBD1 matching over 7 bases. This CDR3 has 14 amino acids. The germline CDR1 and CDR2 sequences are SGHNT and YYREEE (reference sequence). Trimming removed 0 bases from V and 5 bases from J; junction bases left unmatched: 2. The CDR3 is CASSLATGNNEQFF. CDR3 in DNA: TGTGCCAGCAGCTTGGCGACAGGGAACAATGAGCAGTTCTTC.

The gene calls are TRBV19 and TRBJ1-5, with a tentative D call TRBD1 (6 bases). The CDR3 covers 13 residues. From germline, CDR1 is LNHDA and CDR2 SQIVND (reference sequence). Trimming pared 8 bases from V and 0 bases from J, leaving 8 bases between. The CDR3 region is CASGGHSNQPQHF. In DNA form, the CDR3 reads TGTGCCAGTGGGGGACATAGCAATCAGCCCCAGCATTTT.